The text below deals with one T cell receptor (beta chain). This entry belongs to a study of blood T cell repertoires in COVID-19. Trimming removed 6 bases from V and 2 bases from J, with 16 bases in between. The CDR3 has 15 residues. Germline lookup yields CDR1 MDHEN and CDR2 SYDVKM. Libraries were prepared by immunoSEQ multiplex PCR; TCRdb keeps only in-frame clonotypes and omits some of them. This repertoire shows 250,000 or so clones, 70% to 90% found once; its top ten account for 1.5% to 2%. This sequence was found in a woman aged 50 to 60 who had recovered from COVID-19. This chain uses TRBV28 with TRBJ1-1, with D perhaps TRBD1 (6 bases). Sequencing was done on a sample of PBMCs or T cells enriched from blood (not recorded which). The CDR3 DNA reads as TGTGCCAGCAGCGACCCAAGGGGGGGAAACACTGAAGCTTTCTTT. Its protein product is CASSDPRGGNTEAFF.